This entry describes one T cell receptor (beta chain). Reprocessing the 5' RACE reads, TCRdb reports a single entry for every CDR3 protein and omits DNA. Its table records 300,000 to 500,000 distinct CDR3 sequences. CDR3 length: 15 residues. Germline values: CDR1 DFQATT, CDR2 SNEGSKA (reference sequence). This sample stems from a study of T cells expressing NK-cell markers. V gene TRBV20-1 combines with J gene TRBJ2-1; absent DNA, TCRdb's TRBD2 call cannot be checked. Sequencing was performed on blood T cells: a sorted CD56 or NKG2C T cell subset, CD4+ or CD8+ T cells, or bulk PBMC T cells (not recorded which). The sequence came from a woman in her forties or fifties in good health. The CDR3 sequence is CSARDRGLSHNEQFF.